These T cell receptor beta chains were read from a single sample in a study of immune evolution from preneoplasia to lung adenocarcinoma. Assay used: immunoSEQ multiplex PCR; TCRdb lists only in-frame clones, some missing. Altogether approximately 8,300 clones are present, more than 70% being singletons, with the ten largest covering approximately 7.7%. The sequencing sample was made of FFPE adjacent normal lung tissue. Receptors originate from a person aged 70 to 79 with lung adenocarcinoma. Both conserved end residues are part of each CDR3. Fields, in order: CDR3 DNA, CDR3 protein, V gene, clone size, D gene, J gene. The D gene is left open where the match is weak. Size tells how often a clone was seen (once, few, many) or the class of an expanded clone, and some rows leave it out.

DNA: TGTGCCTGGAGCTGGGGTATGAACACCGGGGAGCTGTTTTTT
CDR3: CAWSWGMNTGELFF
V: TRBV30
size: .
D: .
J: TRBJ2-2

DNA: TGTGCCAGCAGCCCCCGAGAGGAGACCCAGTACTTC
CDR3: CASSPREETQYF
V: TRBV13
size: .
D: .
J: TRBJ2-5

DNA: TGTGCCAGCTCACTAGGTAGGGACACTGAAGCTTTCTTT
CDR3: CASSLGRDTEAFF
V: TRBV18
size: .
D: .
J: TRBJ1-1

DNA: TGTGCCAGCAGTTACATGTGGGAGGACGGCTACGAGCAGTACTTC
CDR3: CASSYMWEDGYEQYF
V: TRBV6-5
size: .
D: .
J: TRBJ2-7

DNA: TGTGCCAGCAGCGTAACCCCTGCCGGTTATTTAGTGGCCGGGGAGCTGTTTTTT
CDR3: CASSVTPAGYLVAGELFF
V: TRBV7-9
size: once
D: .
J: TRBJ2-2

DNA: TGTGCCAGCAGCGGGACTAGCGGGAGGGCCGAGCAGTACTTC
CDR3: CASSGTSGRAEQYF
V: TRBV4-2
size: .
D: TRBD2
J: TRBJ2-7

DNA: TGTGCCAGCCGGGCCGCTGGCTATGGCTACACCTTC
CDR3: CASRAAGYGYTF
V: TRBV28
size: once
D: .
J: TRBJ1-2

DNA: TGCGCCAGCAGCCTGCAGGGGACGAATCAGCCCCAGCATTTT
CDR3: CASSLQGTNQPQHF
V: TRBV4-1
size: .
D: .
J: TRBJ1-5

DNA: TGTGCCTGGAGTCCACGAGATACGCAGTATTTT
CDR3: CAWSPRDTQYF
V: TRBV30
size: .
D: .
J: TRBJ2-3

DNA: TGTGCCAGCAGCCGACAGGGGCGACCAAACACCGGGGAGCTGTTTTTT
CDR3: CASSRQGRPNTGELFF
V: TRBV11-1
size: once
D: TRBD1
J: TRBJ2-2

DNA: TGTGCCAGCAGTTTGGGGCGGACAGGGGGCTACGAGCAGTACTTC
CDR3: CASSLGRTGGYEQYF
V: TRBV5-4
size: .
D: TRBD1
J: TRBJ2-7

DNA: TGTGCCAGCAGTCCCGCCGGGAGAGGCTATGGCTACACCTTC
CDR3: CASSPAGRGYGYTF
V: TRBV6-5
size: .
D: .
J: TRBJ1-2

DNA: TGCGCCAGCAGCCAACGACAGGGCACAAATGGCTACACCTTC
CDR3: CASSQRQGTNGYTF
V: TRBV4-1
size: .
D: TRBD1
J: TRBJ1-2

DNA: TGCGCCAGCAGCTTGACTACAGGGTCGGATGGCTACACCTTC
CDR3: CASSLTTGSDGYTF
V: TRBV5-1
size: .
D: .
J: TRBJ1-2

DNA: TGCGCCAGCAGCCCCACATCCTCAGATACGCAGTATTTT
CDR3: CASSPTSSDTQYF
V: TRBV10-2
size: .
D: .
J: TRBJ2-3

DNA: TGTGCCAGCAGTTATTCCATGAAATACGAGCAGTACTTC
CDR3: CASSYSMKYEQYF
V: TRBV5-6
size: few
D: .
J: TRBJ2-7

DNA: TGTGCCAGCAGTGAAGAGGAGACAGGGGGCTACGAGCAGTACTTC
CDR3: CASSEEETGGYEQYF
V: TRBV6-1
size: .
D: TRBD1
J: TRBJ2-7

DNA: TGTGCCTGGAGTGTGGGACTAGCTAACAATGAGCAGTTCTTC
CDR3: CAWSVGLANNEQFF
V: TRBV30
size: few
D: TRBD2
J: TRBJ2-1

DNA: TGTGCCAGCAGCCCAGGAGGGCCGATATACGAGCAGTACTTC
CDR3: CASSPGGPIYEQYF
V: TRBV7-2
size: .
D: .
J: TRBJ2-7

DNA: TGTGCCAGCAGCTCTTGGAGGGGGAACACTGAAGCTTTCTTT
CDR3: CASSSWRGNTEAFF
V: TRBV7-2
size: .
D: .
J: TRBJ1-1

DNA: TGCGCCAGCAGTGAGACGCTTCGAGGCTACGAGCAGTACTTC
CDR3: CASSETLRGYEQYF
V: TRBV10-2
size: .
D: .
J: TRBJ2-7

DNA: TGTGCCAGCAGCTACGACCAAGGAAACACCATATATTTT
CDR3: CASSYDQGNTIYF
V: TRBV7-9
size: .
D: .
J: TRBJ1-3

DNA: TGCAGCTCACCGCTATTTACAGGCTTACTCTACGAGCAGTACTTC
CDR3: CSSPLFTGLLYEQYF
V: TRBV29-1
size: .
D: .
J: TRBJ2-7

DNA: TGTGCCAGCAGCCTAATGGGCCTCTACGAGCAGTACTTC
CDR3: CASSLMGLYEQYF
V: TRBV11-2
size: .
D: .
J: TRBJ2-7

DNA: TGTGCCAGCAGGATTGCAGGGTCCAATCAGCCCCAGCATTTT
CDR3: CASRIAGSNQPQHF
V: TRBV27
size: .
D: .
J: TRBJ1-5

DNA: TGTGCCAGCAGCTTAGATTGGACAGGGGGCGCGGGGTACCAAGAGACCCAGTACTTC
CDR3: CASSLDWTGGAGYQETQYF
V: TRBV7-9
size: .
D: TRBD1
J: TRBJ2-5

DNA: TGTGCCAGCAGCCCGGGACAGAATTATCAGCCCCAGCATTTT
CDR3: CASSPGQNYQPQHF
V: TRBV9
size: .
D: TRBD1
J: TRBJ1-5

DNA: TGTGCCAGCAGCTTAGAGTCCCGGGGTTCTCATGGCTACACCTTC
CDR3: CASSLESRGSHGYTF
V: TRBV11-3
size: .
D: .
J: TRBJ1-2

DNA: TGTGCCAGCAGCTTACAGGGGGCAATAGGAAACACCATATATTTT
CDR3: CASSLQGAIGNTIYF
V: TRBV7-9
size: .
D: TRBD1
J: TRBJ1-3

DNA: TGTGCCAGCAGTGCACAGGGAAATTCCTACGAGCAGTACTTC
CDR3: CASSAQGNSYEQYF
V: TRBV2
size: .
D: .
J: TRBJ2-7

DNA: TGTGCCTGGAAGGGACAGGGAAGAAACACCATATATTTT
CDR3: CAWKGQGRNTIYF
V: TRBV30
size: .
D: TRBD1
J: TRBJ1-3